This TCR beta chain was sequenced in a study of blood T cell repertoires in COVID-19. Overall study context: T cells, B-cell-depleted T cells, or PBMCs supplied cDNA or gDNA.

The method was immunoSEQ multiplex PCR; TCRdb's version includes in-frame clones alone and lacks a portion of them. Of 200,000 to 250,000 clones in the sample, 81% are singletons; the top ten hold more than 8.5%. Enrollees, roughly 18 to 89 years old, lived in about two dozen US areas. Cohorts were based on clinical histories the participants reported. The specimen was PBMCs or T cells enriched from blood (not recorded which). This sequence was found in a woman aged 50 to 60 with acute COVID-19.

CDR3 amino acids: CASSLGGTGDYEQYF. The CDR3 DNA sequence: TGTGCCAGCAGCTTAGGTGGGACAGGGGACTACGAGCAGTACTTC. V and J are TRBV7-2 and TRBJ2-7; 10 positions match TRBD1. Germline V gene lookup returns CDR1 SGHTA and CDR2 FQGNSA. The junction had 3 bases not matched to a gene; V was cut back by 1 base and J by 3 bases. The CDR3 runs 15 residues.